Listed here is a single TCR beta chain. The specificity of this receptor is unknown. No base quality values were provided; no much bigger clone lies one nucleotide off. The data were obtained in a study of T cell changes during pregnancy in multiple sclerosis (dated by TCRdb to the late 2010s). For the study in its entirety: The study examined how the T cell repertoire changed over the course of pregnancy in women with multiple sclerosis.

Libraries were prepared through the immunoSEQ multiplex PCR assay. The table comes from immuneACCESS by way of TCRdb, which keeps in-frame sequences with V and J called. Part of the clones is missing from these tables; in studies checked, under half for an unresolved V gene and the rest for unknown reasons. The sample contains approximately 49,000 clones, about 92% of them found a single time. Together, the top ten hold 0.9% to 1% of the sample. Including the terminal cysteine and phenylalanine, the CDR3 comprises 17 residues. The sequence is cut down to CDR3 DNA, 51 bases in frame from base 1. According to the germline V gene (reference sequence), CDR1 reads LNHDA and CDR2 reads SQIVND. V loses 5 bases, J loses 3 bases, and the germline ends lie 22 bases apart.

This clonotype was sampled from a female donor in good health, enrolled as a control in a pregnancy study. The sequence joins TRBV19 to TRBJ1-2, with a tentative D gene TRBD1 over 5 matching bases. The sample was CD4+ T cells from peripheral blood mononuclear cells, taken in the second trimester of pregnancy. The DNA is TGTGCCAGTAGTCTCCCTCTTGCCGACAGATCCTACTATGGCTACACCTTC. Its protein reads: CASSLPLADRSYYGYTF.